Following are 16 T cell receptor beta chains from one sample sequenced in a study of blood T cells in healthy people across ages (dated by TCRdb to between 2014 and 2016). Receptor libraries were prepared by 5' RACE. TCRdb names Illumina HiSeq 2500 as the instrument used. A second about 6 to 11 cycle PCR used a sample-barcoded 5' primer and a J-beta primer mix. TCRdb ran its own pipeline on the public reads, namely fastp trimming at Q25 and MiXCR clone calling, and kept in-frame beta chains. CDR3 protein sequences are deduplicated, and each keeps its most common genes and DNA. This sample lists over a million distinct CDR3 sequences; under 55% were detected once. 18% of the sample lies in the top ten. The sequencing sample was made of blood. The receptors were sampled from a woman aged 55-75 years in good health.

The chain is built from TRBV12-3 or TRBV12-4 and TRBJ2-1; 7 bases match TRBD2. This CDR3 comprises 16 residues. V gave up 5 bases and J gave up 3 bases; unmatched junction bases: 10. This CDR3 is CASSPGSGPVYNEQFF. Here the CDR3 DNA reads TGTGCCAGCAGTCCGGGTAGCGGGCCTGTCTACAATGAGCAGTTCTTC.

The rearrangement uses TRBV14 and TRBJ2-7; D remains ambiguous. With 1 base removed from V and 2 bases from J, the gap between germline ends came to 9 bases. The CDR3 spans 14 residues. Germline values: CDR1 SGHDN, CDR2 FVKESK. CDR3 DNA sequence: TGTGCCAGCAGCCAAGTTACTTACCCCTACGAGCAGTACTTC. Translation: CASSQVTYPYEQYF.

The chain joins TRBV6-2 or TRBV6-3 to TRBJ2-1; 7 positions agree with TRBD2. There are 16 residues in the CDR3. V lost 2 bases, J lost 2 bases, and 6 bases stayed unmatched. The germline gives CDR1 MNHEY, CDR2 SVGEGT. For the CDR3, the DNA is TGTGCCAGCAGTTACAGAATAGCGGGTCCCTACAATGAGCAGTTCTTC. Amino acids: CASSYRIAGPYNEQFF.

The genes are TRBV12-3 or TRBV12-4 and TRBJ1-4; tentatively, D is TRBD1 (5 bases). The CDR3 loop spans 15 amino acids. V lost 4 bases and J lost 2, with 11 bases in between. The CDR3 spells CASSSRVPTNEKLFF. The CDR3 DNA reads TGTGCCAGCAGTTCCAGGGTCCCGACTAATGAAAAACTGTTTTTT.

The rearrangement uses TRBV5-1 and TRBJ2-2; TRBD2 matches 7 bases. Germline lookup yields CDR1 SGHRS and CDR2 YFSETQ. This CDR3 comprises 14 residues. Trimming at V came to 0 bases and at J to 5 bases, leaving 1 base not matched to a gene. The CDR3 loop reads CASSLGSGTGELFF. CDR3 bases: TGCGCCAGCAGCTTGGGTAGCGGGACCGGGGAGCTGTTTTTT.

Only a few counts were recorded for this clonotype. J is TRBJ2-1 and V is TRBV10-2; D possibly corresponds to TRBD2 (6 bases). V lost 5 bases and J lost 9, with 14 bases in between. The CDR3 extends over 13 amino acids. The V gene's germline CDR1 is WSHSY and CDR2 SAAADI. For the CDR3, the DNA is TGCGCCAGCAGTAGCGGGTGGGGAGGTGAGCAGTTCTTC. It specifies CASSSGWGGEQFF.

On this clonotype: One junction end does not reproduce the germline sequence, and a read error may be involved. The chain combines TRBV3-1 with TRBJ2-3; D unresolved. Germline lookup yields CDR1 LGHDT and CDR2 YNNKEL (reference sequence). The CDR3 contains 15 residues. The CDR3 DNA is TGTGCCAGCAACCAACGGACGGGTAGCACAGATACGCAGTATTTT. It yields the protein CASNQRTGSTDTQYF.

V and J are TRBV5-1 and TRBJ2-1; 8 bases line up with TRBD2. The germline CDR1 and CDR2 sequences are SGHRS and YFSETQ. After removal of 4 bases from V and 2 bases from J, the junction contained 11 bases not matched to a gene. The CDR3 covers 17 residues. The CDR3 loop is CASSPLAGGFAYNEQFF. In nucleotides, the CDR3 is TGCGCCAGCAGCCCCCTGGCGGGAGGTTTCGCCTACAATGAGCAGTTCTTC.

The chain combines TRBV7-9 with TRBJ2-1, with 11 bases that match TRBD2. Germline V lookup: CDR1 SEHNR, CDR2 FQNEAQ (reference sequence). The CDR3 totals 18 residues. The V and J ends lost 5 bases and 0 bases, in that order; junction bases with no gene match: 9. As DNA, the CDR3 is TGTGCCAGCAGCCCGACTAGCGGGACGACCAGCTCCTACAATGAGCAGTTCTTC. As protein: CASSPTSGTTSSYNEQFF.

The V and J genes are TRBV20-1 and TRBJ1-5; 7 bases line up with TRBD1. Trimming cost V 6 bases and J 6 bases; bases outside gene matches: 5. The CDR3 runs to 12 residues. CDR1 and CDR2 from the germline V gene are DFQATT and SNEGSKA (reference sequence). CDR3 nucleotides: TGCAGTGCCCGACAGGGAGCTCAGCCCCAGCATTTT. Its protein product is CSARQGAQPQHF.

The chain combines TRBV3-1 with TRBJ2-7; D may correspond to TRBD1 or TRBD2 (6 bases each). The ends were cut back, 0 bases at V and 5 bases at J, with 17 bases in the middle. CDR1 and CDR2 from the germline V gene are LGHDT and YNNKEL (reference sequence). The CDR3 length is 16 residues. The CDR3 region is CASSQEIGSGGHEQYF. CDR3 DNA: TGTGCCAGCAGCCAAGAGATCGGGAGTGGGGGGCACGAGCAGTACTTC.

Details on this clonotype: A junction end diverges from the germline sequence, so it may reflect a read error. V is TRBV7-2 and J is TRBJ1-2, with D perhaps matching TRBD1 (5 bases). The CDR3 is 15 residues long. Germline V gene sequence: CDR1 SGHTA, CDR2 FQGNSA. The DNA of the CDR3 is TGTGCCGGCAGCTTCCTGCGGGACCCTAGGAATGGCTACACCTTC. Its protein is CAGSFLRDPRNGYTF. Together with reference TRBV7-2 and TRBJ1-2, the CDR3 gives the full variable domain: GAGVSQSPSNKVTEKGKDVELRCDPISGHTALYWYRQSLGQGLEFLIYFQGNSAPDKSGLPSDRFSAERTGGSVSTLTIQRTQQEDSAVYLCAGSFLRDPRNGYTFGSGTRLTVV.

This clonotype was detected only a few times. This chain links TRBV27 with TRBJ2-1; D could derive from TRBD1 or TRBD2 (6 bases each). The CDR3 loop spans 13 amino acids. The V gene's germline CDR1 is MNHEY and CDR2 SMNVEV (reference sequence). The V end lost 5 bases, the J end lost 15 bases, and 20 bases lay between the germline ends. CDR3 sequence reads: CASSPTSWGAPFF. The CDR3 DNA follows: TGTGCCAGCAGTCCCACCAGTTGGGGGGCTCCGTTCTTC.

V and J are TRBV6-2 or TRBV6-3 and TRBJ2-6, with a tentative D call TRBD2 (5 bases). Germline CDR1 reads MNHEY; CDR2 reads SVGEGT. The CDR3 runs to 16 residues. V was trimmed by 2 bases and J by 0 bases, leaving 8 bases between them. The CDR3 reads CASSYGLPSGANVLTF. The CDR3 bases are TGTGCCAGCAGTTACGGACTCCCCTCTGGGGCCAACGTCCTGACTTTC.

The chain combines TRBV9 with TRBJ2-6; D gene ambiguous. Deletions cut 4 bases from V and 0 bases from J, with 17 bases between. There are 18 residues in the CDR3. Per the germline V gene, CDR1 is SGDLS and CDR2 is YYNGEE. CDR3 region: CASSPRSTSFSGANVLTF. CDR3 DNA sequence: TGTGCCAGCAGCCCGCGGAGTACGTCCTTCTCTGGGGCCAACGTCCTGACTTTC.

This chain links TRBV10-1 with TRBJ2-7, with D possibly TRBD1 on 5 matching bases. Trimming cost V 6 bases and J 0 bases, with 12 bases left between them. Germline loops: CDR1 WNHNN, CDR2 SYGVQD (reference sequence). The CDR3 sequence is 14 residues long. The CDR3 coding sequence is TGCGCCAGCAGCGACCCGGACACCTCCTACGAGCAGTACTTC. Encoded protein: CASSDPDTSYEQYF.